This T cell receptor (beta chain) came from a study of Ad26.COV2.S vaccination and SARS-CoV-2 variants. This CDR3 is built from 14 residues. Looked up from germline, CDR1 is SGHNT and CDR2 is YYREEE (reference sequence). V shed 3 bases and J shed 8 bases, with 17 bases lying between them. Clones were sequenced by immunoSEQ multiplex PCR, and TCRdb holds only the in-frame ones, with some missing. The data show fewer than 500,000 clones, approximately 92% seen once. Treatment noted: roughly 20 received Ad26.COV2.S at low or high dose, single or two shots; several received placebo; per-sample allocation not given. Day 63 after the first injection of vaccine or placebo was the sampling time.

This sequence originates from a person between 18 and 59 years old who received the Ad26.COV2.S COVID-19 vaccine or a placebo. The source was peripheral blood, collected in a trial of Ad26.COV2.S vaccine versus placebo. This chain links TRBV5-4 with TRBJ2-5; D possibly corresponds to TRBD1 (5 bases). In DNA, the CDR3 is TGTGCCAGCAGCTCGAGAGACAGTTCAGGAACCCAGTACTTC. It specifies CASSSRDSSGTQYF.